Each of the 13 T cell receptor beta chains below was sequenced from the same sample in a study of Ad26.COV2.S vaccination and SARS-CoV-2 variants. Sequencing was performed with immunoSEQ multiplex PCR; in TCRdb, only in-frame clones are kept and a portion is missing. The profile covers about 350,000 clones, with 92% appearing a single time and 3.9% taken by the ten largest. Sequencing was performed on peripheral blood, taken after recovery from COVID-19. These TCRs come from a human donor who had recovered from COVID-19.

This rearrangement joins TRBV15 to TRBJ1-1; a weak D match, TRBD1 (6 bases). The V gene lost 3 bases and the J gene lost 3 bases, with 11 bases spanning the gap. Per the germline V gene, CDR1 is LNHNV and CDR2 is YYDKDF (reference sequence). The CDR3 extends over 14 amino acids. The chain's CDR3 is CATSSWGADTEAFF. The CDR3 DNA reads as TGTGCCACCAGCAGTTGGGGGGCCGACACTGAAGCTTTCTTT.

The chain uses TRBV25-1 and TRBJ2-3; 8 nucleotides align to TRBD1. CDR1 MGHDK and CDR2 SYGVNS come from the germline V gene. The CDR3 loop spans 16 amino acids. Losses at the gene ends were 6 bases for V and 0 bases for J; bases not matched to a gene: 8. CDR3: CASSHATGVSTDTQYF. CDR3 DNA sequence: TGTGCCAGCAGCCACGCGACAGGGGTGAGCACAGATACGCAGTATTTT.

V is TRBV6-1 and J is TRBJ2-7; D gene unclear. CDR1 and CDR2 from the germline V gene are MNHNS and SASEGT. The V gene lost 2 bases and the J gene lost 5 bases, with 7 bases spanning the gap. This CDR3 has 12 residues. The CDR3 DNA reads TGTGCCAGCAGTGAAATCGTCCACGAGCAGTACTTC. Translation: CASSEIVHEQYF.

The chain joins TRBV3-1 (or the pseudogene TRBV3-2) to TRBJ2-3; TRBD2 matches at 7 bases. The CDR3 contains 14 residues. V lost 8 bases and J lost 1; bases outside the gene matches: 6. Germline CDR1 reads LGHDT; CDR2 reads YNNKEL (reference sequence). The CDR3 region is CASEQRGRTDTQYF. CDR3 in DNA: TGTGCCAGCGAGCAGCGGGGTCGCACAGATACGCAGTATTTT.

This chain links TRBV4-1 with TRBJ1-2, with D perhaps matching TRBD1 (5 bases). Looked up from germline, CDR1 is MGHRA and CDR2 is YSYEKL. The CDR3 is 14 amino acids. The ends were cut back, 5 bases at V and 4 bases at J, with 14 bases in the middle. The CDR3 spells CASSSETRGYGYTF. The CDR3 DNA sequence: TGCGCCAGCAGCTCCGAGACTAGGGGCTATGGCTACACCTTC.

The rearrangement links TRBV5-8 to TRBJ1-5; D gene uncertain. The CDR3 consists of 17 residues. Germline values: CDR1 SGHTS, CDR2 YDEGEE. The V end was cut by 3 bases, the J end by 0 bases, with 16 bases between. CDR3: CASSYYSSTYSNQPQHF. CDR3 bases: TGTGCCAGCAGCTATTACAGCTCGACCTATAGCAATCAGCCCCAGCATTTT.

The CDR3 loop reads CATSRGRNTEAFF. CDR3 DNA: TGTGCCACCAGCAGAGGGAGGAACACTGAAGCTTTCTTT. The chain employs TRBV15 and TRBJ1-1; D not certain. The length of the CDR3 is 13 residues. V was clipped by 1 base and J by 1 base, with 4 bases between them. Germline CDR1 is LNHNV and CDR2 is YYDKDF (reference sequence). Filled out from reference TRBV15 and TRBJ1-1, the complete variable domain reads DAMVIQNPRYQVTQFGKPVTLSCSQTLNHNVMYWYQQKSSQAPKLLFHYYDKDFNNEADTPDNFQSRRPNTSFCFLDIRSPGLGDTAMYLCATSRGRNTEAFFGQGTRLTVV.

The CDR3 DNA sequence: TGTGCCAGCAGCTTCATTCCCCAGGGCTCTGGAAACACCATATATTTT. Translating it yields CASSFIPQGSGNTIYF. V is TRBV7-2 and J is TRBJ1-3; D perhaps matches TRBD1 (5 bases). Germline CDR1 and CDR2: SGHTA and FQGNSA. V shed 3 bases and J shed 0 bases, with 12 bases lying between them. The CDR3 sequence is 16 residues long.

This clone was observed a single time. The gene calls are TRBV7-9 and TRBJ2-3; either TRBD1 or TRBD2 may fit D (5 bases each). The germline CDR1 and CDR2 sequences are SEHNR and FQNEAQ (reference sequence). V lost 9 bases and J lost 6, with 16 bases in between. The CDR3 contains 13 residues. CDR3 sequence reads: CASTRDPKDTQYF. For the CDR3, the DNA is TGTGCCAGTACCAGGGACCCCAAGGATACGCAGTATTTT.

The chain links TRBV3-1 (or the pseudogene TRBV3-2) to TRBJ2-3; no firm D call. The germline CDR1 and CDR2 sequences are LGHDT and YNNKEL (reference sequence). The CDR3 sequence is 14 residues long. With 0 bases removed from V and 1 base from J, the gap between germline ends came to 5 bases. In DNA, the CDR3 is TGTGCCAGCAGCCAAGATCCGCGCACAGATACGCAGTATTTT. Its protein is CASSQDPRTDTQYF.

Concerning this clone: A junction end diverges from the germline sequence, so it may reflect a read error. J is TRBJ2-7 and V is TRBV29-1, with 9 bases identical to TRBD1. Per the germline V gene, CDR1 is SQVTM and CDR2 is ANQGSEA. This CDR3 is 14 amino acids long. CDR3 in amino acids: CSVSGTGISNEQYF. The CDR3 coding sequence is TGCAGCGTTTCCGGGACAGGGATCTCCAACGAGCAGTACTTC.

This clone appeared a single time. The J gene is TRBJ2-1, the V gene TRBV5-1; TRBD1 matches at 7 bases. The CDR3 extends over 16 amino acids. Germline CDR1 SGHRS, CDR2 YFSETQ. The junction had 4 bases not matched to a gene; V was cut back by 1 base and J by 0 bases. CDR3 in amino acids: CASSLWTGDSYNEQFF. CDR3 coding DNA: TGCGCCAGCAGCTTGTGGACAGGCGACTCCTACAATGAGCAGTTCTTC.

The sample holds one count of this clone. V gene TRBV2 combines with J gene TRBJ1-1; D gene uncertain. The germline CDR1 and CDR2 sequences are SNHLY and FYNNEI. The CDR3 has 13 residues. The germline V and J ends were trimmed by 8 bases and 2 bases, with 12 bases remaining between them. CDR3 amino acids: CASGKMGNTEAFF. The CDR3 DNA reads as TGTGCCAGCGGAAAGATGGGAAACACTGAAGCTTTCTTT.